This passage covers 22 T cell receptor beta chains from one sample sequenced in a study of identical twins (TCRdb year 2016). Library method: 5' RACE. Sequencing used an Illumina HiSeq 2000. TCRdb trimmed the raw reads at Q25, called clones with MiXCR and kept productive beta chains. Rows with a matching CDR3 protein are joined into one entry that keeps the most common DNA and genes. The sample includes about 690,000 distinct CDR3 sequences, with less than 25% observed a single time. The ten biggest clones cover 4% to 4.5% of the sample. The sample was also reused in another study, on T cells expressing NK-cell markers.

Material for sequencing was PBMCs. Every receptor here comes from a woman under 30 in good health.

The chain employs TRBV13 and TRBJ2-7, with D possibly TRBD1 on 6 matching bases. This CDR3 is 14 amino acids long. Germline V gene sequence: CDR1 PRHDT, CDR2 FYEKMQ (reference sequence). Deletions cut 11 bases from V and 2 bases from J, with 19 bases between. CDR3 loop: CAAAQGRGAYEQYF. CDR3 sequence (DNA): TGTGCCGCAGCACAGGGAAGGGGAGCCTACGAGCAGTACTTC.

This clonotype turned up a few times. The chain links TRBV4-2 to TRBJ2-6; 9 nucleotides line up with TRBD1. V lost 4 bases and J lost 0; bases outside the gene matches: 7. The CDR3 spans 18 residues. Germline V lookup: CDR1 LGHNA, CDR2 YNFKEQ. Here the CDR3 DNA reads TGTGCCAGCAGCCGGTCCGGGACAGGGAACTCTGGGGCCAACGTCCTGACTTTC. Translation: CASSRSGTGNSGANVLTF.

The chain recombines TRBV20-1 with TRBJ2-1; TRBD2 aligns across 7 bases. Germline CDR1 reads DFQATT; CDR2 reads SNEGSKA (reference sequence). V was pared by 5 bases and J by 2 bases, with 3 bases of the junction left unmatched. The CDR3 is made up of 13 amino acids. CDR3: CSALLATYNEQFF. DNA for the CDR3: TGCAGTGCTCTACTAGCGACCTACAATGAGCAGTTCTTC.

The chain carries TRBV7-7 and TRBJ2-3, with D maybe TRBD1 (6 bases). Germline CDR1 and CDR2: SSHAT and FNYEAQ (reference sequence). Between the trimmed V and J ends, which lost 5 bases and 5 bases, there was a span of 17 bases. The CDR3 consists of 15 residues. Here the CDR3 reads CASSPQPSRGDTQYF. Written as DNA, the CDR3 is TGTGCCAGCAGCCCGCAGCCTTCCAGGGGAGATACGCAGTATTTT. The full variable domain, rest sourced from reference TRBV7-7 and TRBJ2-3, is GAGVSQSPRYKVTKRGQDVTLRCDPISSHATLYWYQQALGQGPEFLTYFNYEAQPDKSGLPSDRFSAERPEGSISTLTIQRTEQRDSAMYRCASSPQPSRGDTQYFGPGTRLTVL.

The table lists this clonotype with many counts. The V and J genes are TRBV5-1 and TRBJ1-1; D remains ambiguous. Per the germline V gene, CDR1 is SGHRS and CDR2 is YFSETQ. The CDR3 spans 14 residues. V was clipped by 3 bases and J by 2 bases, with 11 bases between them. The CDR3 reads CASSSLRANTEAFF. CDR3 in DNA: TGCGCCAGCAGCTCCCTGAGGGCTAACACTGAAGCTTTCTTT.

This chain connects TRBV5-1 to TRBJ2-5, with TRBD2 identical over 8 bases. The CDR3 runs to 13 residues. Germline V lookup: CDR1 SGHRS, CDR2 YFSETQ. Trimming at V came to 6 bases and at J to 5 bases, leaving 6 bases not matched to a gene. The CDR3 region is CASTGLDEETQYF. The CDR3, as DNA: TGCGCCAGCACGGGACTAGATGAGGAGACCCAGTACTTC.

This clonotype was observed a few times. The chain joins TRBV7-3 to TRBJ2-7; D ambiguous. Germline assignment: CDR1 SGHTA and CDR2 FQGTGA. The germline V and J ends were trimmed by 5 bases and 5 bases, with 10 bases remaining between them. This CDR3 region has 12 residues. The CDR3 is CASSTLLHEQYF. DNA for the CDR3: TGTGCCAGCAGCACACTACTACACGAGCAGTACTTC.

This clonotype was found many times. This sequence joins TRBV12-3 or TRBV12-4 and TRBJ1-5; 9 bases match TRBD1. The CDR3 runs 14 residues. J gave up 6 bases and V 4 bases, and 4 bases lay outside the gene matches. CDR3 residues: CASSSGTGPQPQHF. The CDR3 nucleotides are TGTGCCAGCAGTTCCGGGACAGGGCCTCAGCCCCAGCATTTT.

This clonotype was counted only a few times. J is TRBJ2-7 and V is TRBV27; D unclear. Germline CDR1 MNHEY, CDR2 SMNVEV (reference sequence). The CDR3 extends over 15 amino acids. Trimming shortened V by 2 bases and J by 2 bases, and 13 bases separated the two germline ends. Here the CDR3 reads CASSLNVGPTYEQYF. CDR3 coding DNA: TGTGCCAGCAGTTTAAATGTAGGCCCGACCTACGAGCAGTACTTC.

CDR3 region: CASTTGGTALTGELFF. The DNA for the CDR3 is TGTGCCAGCACCACAGGGGGGACCGCTCTCACCGGGGAGCTGTTTTTT. This chain links TRBV7-2 with TRBJ2-2, with TRBD1 identical over 8 bases. The germline gives CDR1 SGHTA, CDR2 FQGNSA. The CDR3 is 16 residues long. The V and J ends lost 7 bases and 4 bases, in that order; junction bases with no gene match: 11. Full variable domain (missing parts from reference TRBV7-2 and TRBJ2-2): GAGVSQSPSNKVTEKGKDVELRCDPISGHTALYWYRQSLGQGLEFLIYFQGNSAPDKSGLPSDRFSAERTGGSVSTLTIQRTQQEDSAVYLCASTTGGTALTGELFFGEGSRLTVL.

This clonotype was counted many times. The gene calls are TRBV5-1 and TRBJ2-2, with D possibly being TRBD2 (6 bases). CDR3 length: 14 amino acids. V lost 4 bases, J lost 2 bases, and 9 bases lay in between. Germline CDR1 reads SGHRS; CDR2 reads YFSETQ. The DNA for the CDR3 is TGCGCCAGCAGCCCAACTAGCAACACCGGGGAGCTGTTTTTT. It is translated as CASSPTSNTGELFF.

Here the CDR3 reads CASSHSRSYEQYF. CDR3 coding DNA: TGTGCCAGCAGCCACTCGCGTTCCTACGAGCAGTACTTC. The chain employs TRBV14 and TRBJ2-7; D not certain. CDR1 SGHDN and CDR2 FVKESK come from the germline V gene. Trimming removed 3 bases from V and 1 base from J, with 7 bases in between. The CDR3 spans 13 residues.

The chain uses TRBV10-3 and TRBJ2-1, with 7 bases fitting TRBD1. With 10 bases clipped from V and 2 bases from J, the junction kept 8 bases outside the gene matches. CDR1 and CDR2 from the germline V gene are ENHRY and SYGVKD. The CDR3 consists of 14 residues. CDR3 loop: CASLGQSPYNEQFF. The CDR3 DNA reads as TGTGCCAGCCTGGGACAGTCCCCCTACAATGAGCAGTTCTTC.

V gene TRBV4-1 combines with J gene TRBJ1-5; D is ambiguous. Germline V gene lookup returns CDR1 MGHRA and CDR2 YSYEKL. This CDR3 contains 16 residues. V was clipped by 0 bases and J by 0 bases, with 9 bases between them. This CDR3 is CASSQDGGYSNQPQHF. The CDR3 DNA sequence: TGCGCCAGCAGCCAAGATGGCGGTTATAGCAATCAGCCCCAGCATTTT.

This clonotype showed up just a few times. The rearrangement joins TRBV29-1 to TRBJ1-1; the D is unclear. The CDR3 loop spans 11 amino acids. Looked up from germline, CDR1 is SQVTM and CDR2 is ANQGSEA. Trimming took 2 bases from V and 11 from J, leaving 12 bases between them. CDR3 DNA: TGCAGCGTTGAAACTAATCTGGCTGCTTTCTTT. As protein: CSVETNLAAFF.

There are a few counts of this clonotype. The rearrangement uses TRBV5-6 and TRBJ2-1, with 8 bases identical to TRBD1. Germline V gene sequence: CDR1 SGHDT, CDR2 YYEEEE. This CDR3 spans 14 amino acids. The V and J ends lost 0 bases and 11 bases, in that order; junction bases with no gene match: 7. CDR3 amino acids: CASSLEDREEKQFF. CDR3 DNA: TGTGCCAGCAGCTTGGAGGACAGGGAAGAAAAGCAGTTCTTC.

V gene TRBV27 combines with J gene TRBJ2-1; maybe TRBD1 (6 bases). The germline CDR1 and CDR2 sequences are MNHEY and SMNVEV (reference sequence). The CDR3 extends over 14 amino acids. Deletions cut 2 bases from V and 7 bases from J, with 12 bases between. The CDR3 DNA reads TGTGCCAGCAGTTTAACAGGGATAAAGAATGAGCAGTTCTTC. Translating it yields CASSLTGIKNEQFF.

This clonotype has only a few counts. The rearrangement joins TRBV7-2 to TRBJ1-1; no firm D call. This CDR3 is built from 13 residues. V gave up 11 bases and J gave up 1 base, with 14 bases separating them. Germline loops: CDR1 SGHTA, CDR2 FQGNSA. The CDR3 protein is CASGYSWNTEAFF. Here the CDR3 DNA reads TGTGCCTCTGGCTATTCATGGAACACTGAAGCTTTCTTT.

CDR3 nucleotides: TGTGCCAGCAGCCCGGGACTAGCTGTCGCCTACAATGAGCAGTTCTTC. Translated: CASSPGLAVAYNEQFF. The rearrangement uses TRBV7-3 and TRBJ2-1; 9 nucleotides agree with TRBD2. CDR1 and CDR2 (germline): SGHTA, FQGTGA. There are 16 residues in the CDR3. The trim removed 5 bases at V and 2 bases at J, leaving 7 bases unmatched.

This clonotype has more than one count but fewer than ten. The V gene is TRBV6-5, the J gene TRBJ2-5; TRBD2 matches at 13 bases. The V and J ends lost 0 bases and 1 base, in that order; junction bases with no gene match: 2. The CDR3 runs to 17 residues. The germline V gene has CDR1 MNHEY and CDR2 SVGAGI. CDR3 nucleotides: TGTGCCAGCAGTTACTCGGGACTAGCGGGAATCCAAGAGACCCAGTACTTC. This gives the protein CASSYSGLAGIQETQYF.

V gene TRBV6-2 or TRBV6-3 combines with J gene TRBJ1-2, with D uncertain. V was pared by 6 bases and J by 4 bases, with 15 bases between. The CDR3 consists of 14 residues. Germline V gene lookup returns CDR1 MNHEY and CDR2 SVGEGT. CDR3 sequence: CASRRQAAGYGYTF. CDR3 nucleotides: TGTGCCAGCAGGCGACAAGCGGCTGGCTATGGCTACACCTTC.

This clonotype was observed a few times. This chain connects TRBV4-2 to TRBJ1-2; D is possibly TRBD1 (6 bases). The CDR3 length is 16 residues. Germline values: CDR1 LGHNA, CDR2 YNFKEQ. The ends were cut back, 1 base at V and 3 bases at J, with 15 bases in the middle. The CDR3 is CASSQVGQRYDYGYTF. CDR3 DNA: TGTGCCAGCAGCCAAGTTGGACAGAGATACGACTATGGCTACACCTTC.